Sequencing of this T cell receptor beta chain was carried out in a study of breast tumors, draining lymph nodes, adjacent tissues. Each CDR3 protein gets one entry after TCRdb re-called the multiplex PCR reads with MiXCR. The sample consists of just under 65,000 distinct CDR3 sequences, less than 75% of them appearing once. The V gene end was trimmed by 2 bases and the J gene end by 12 bases; junction bases not matched to a gene: 0. The CDR3 loop spans 12 amino acids. Germline values: CDR1 KGHDR, CDR2 SFDVKD. The chain combines TRBV24-1 with TRBJ1-6; 7 bases are a match to TRBD1. This sequence was found in a female donor with breast cancer. Some clones in this sample may be carry-over from other donors' samples. The sequenced sample consisted of breast tumor tissue. The CDR3 DNA reads TGTGCCACCAGTGATTCAGGGGGACCCCTCCACTTT. Protein product: CATSDSGGPLHF.